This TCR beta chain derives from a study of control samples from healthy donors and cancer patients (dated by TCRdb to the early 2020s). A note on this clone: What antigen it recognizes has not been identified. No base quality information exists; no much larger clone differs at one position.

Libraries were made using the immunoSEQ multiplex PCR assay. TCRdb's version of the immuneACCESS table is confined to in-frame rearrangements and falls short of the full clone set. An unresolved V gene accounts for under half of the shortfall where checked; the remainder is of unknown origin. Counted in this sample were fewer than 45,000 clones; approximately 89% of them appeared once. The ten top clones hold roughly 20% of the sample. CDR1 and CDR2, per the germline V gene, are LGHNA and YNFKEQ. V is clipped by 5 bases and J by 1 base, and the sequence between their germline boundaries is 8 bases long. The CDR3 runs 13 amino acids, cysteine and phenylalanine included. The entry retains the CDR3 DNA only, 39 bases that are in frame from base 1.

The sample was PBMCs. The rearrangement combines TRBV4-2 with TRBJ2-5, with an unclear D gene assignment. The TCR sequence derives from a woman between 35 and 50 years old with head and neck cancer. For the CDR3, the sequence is CASSSWSQETQYF. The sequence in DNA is TGTGCCAGCAGCTCTTGGTCCCAAGAGACCCAGTACTTC.